The clone carrying this T cell receptor beta chain came up many times. Its specificity is unknown. This sample is part of a study of T cell repertoires in cytomegalovirus infection. Using its own MiXCR run on the reads, TCRdb lists one record per CDR3 protein. Of more than 150,000 distinct CDR3 sequences listed, roughly a fifth are singletons. The study, taken as a whole, reports: Cumulative frequency of public TCR beta families picked out carriers of CMV plus the relevant HLA.

Per germline, CDR1 LGHNA and CDR2 YNFKEQ. This CDR3 comprises 14 residues. The germline V and J ends were trimmed by 1 base and 2 bases, with 9 bases remaining between them. The clonotype comes from a human donor in good health (CMV status not recorded). Some clones in this sample may be carry-over from other donors' samples. The material sequenced was PBMCs. This rearrangement joins TRBV4-2 to TRBJ2-7; D possibly corresponds to TRBD1 (5 bases). Here the CDR3 reads CASSQGQGTYEQYF. CDR3 nucleotide sequence: TGTGCCAGCAGCCAAGGGCAGGGAACCTACGAGCAGTACTTC.